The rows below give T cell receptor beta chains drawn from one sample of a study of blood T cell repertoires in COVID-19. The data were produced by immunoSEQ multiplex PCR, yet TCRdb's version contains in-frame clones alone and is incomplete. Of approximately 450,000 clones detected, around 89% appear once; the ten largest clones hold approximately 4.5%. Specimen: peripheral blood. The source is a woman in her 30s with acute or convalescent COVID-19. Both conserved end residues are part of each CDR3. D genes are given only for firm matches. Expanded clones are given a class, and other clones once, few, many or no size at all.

cdr3_aa: CASSLAGDERQYF
cdr3_nt: TGTGCCAGCAGCTTGGCTGGCGACGAGCGGCAGTACTTC
d_call: .
j_call: TRBJ2-7
clone_size: few
v_call: TRBV5-4

cdr3_aa: CASSESASSQETQYF
cdr3_nt: TGCGCCAGCAGTGAGTCGGCTAGCTCCCAAGAGACCCAGTACTTC
d_call: .
j_call: TRBJ2-5
clone_size: .
v_call: TRBV10-1

cdr3_aa: CASSEGSGDGYTF
cdr3_nt: TGTGCCAGCAGTGAAGGGTCAGGGGACGGCTACACCTTC
d_call: .
j_call: TRBJ1-2
clone_size: .
v_call: TRBV6-1

cdr3_aa: CASSQDQSNTGELFF
cdr3_nt: TGTGCCAGCAGCCAAGATCAATCGAACACCGGGGAGCTGTTTTTT
d_call: .
j_call: TRBJ2-2
clone_size: .
v_call: TRBV4-2

cdr3_aa: CSADDRGGYTF
cdr3_nt: TGCAGTGCTGACGACAGGGGTGGCTACACCTTC
d_call: TRBD1
j_call: TRBJ1-2
clone_size: .
v_call: TRBV20-1

cdr3_aa: CAWSPQGTASNQPQHF
cdr3_nt: TGTGCCTGGAGTCCCCAGGGGACAGCGAGCAATCAGCCCCAGCATTTT
d_call: TRBD1
j_call: TRBJ1-5
clone_size: .
v_call: TRBV30

cdr3_aa: CASSNNRGGTEAFF
cdr3_nt: TGTGCCAGTAGTAATAACAGGGGAGGCACTGAAGCTTTCTTT
d_call: TRBD1
j_call: TRBJ1-1
clone_size: .
v_call: TRBV19

cdr3_aa: CARSSEVREKLFF
cdr3_nt: TGTGCACGGAGCTCGGAGGTTCGCGAAAAACTGTTTTTT
d_call: .
j_call: TRBJ1-4
clone_size: once
v_call: TRBV30

cdr3_aa: CSASTNSAKNIQYF
cdr3_nt: TGCAGTGCTAGTACTAATTCGGCCAAAAACATTCAGTACTTC
d_call: .
j_call: TRBJ2-4
clone_size: .
v_call: TRBV20-1

cdr3_aa: CAISESGEQYF
cdr3_nt: TGTGCCATCAGTGAGTCCGGGGAGCAGTACTTC
d_call: .
j_call: TRBJ2-7
clone_size: .
v_call: TRBV10-3

cdr3_aa: CASSSDTYNEQFF
cdr3_nt: TGTGCCAGCAGCTCAGACACCTACAATGAGCAGTTCTTC
d_call: .
j_call: TRBJ2-1
clone_size: .
v_call: TRBV7-9

cdr3_aa: CASSLVGQGYEQYF
cdr3_nt: TGCGCCAGCAGCTTGGTGGGACAGGGGTACGAGCAGTACTTC
d_call: TRBD1
j_call: TRBJ2-7
clone_size: .
v_call: TRBV5-1

cdr3_aa: CASSYSWTGNTEAFF
cdr3_nt: TGTGCCAGCAGTTACTCCTGGACAGGGAACACTGAAGCTTTCTTT
d_call: TRBD1
j_call: TRBJ1-1
clone_size: once
v_call: TRBV6-5

cdr3_aa: CAISRGRDEQYF
cdr3_nt: TGTGCCATCAGCAGGGGGCGCGACGAGCAGTACTTC
d_call: TRBD1
j_call: TRBJ2-7
clone_size: .
v_call: TRBV10-3

cdr3_aa: CASSDRDFGYTF
cdr3_nt: TGTGCCAGCAGTGACAGGGATTTTGGCTACACCTTC
d_call: .
j_call: TRBJ1-2
clone_size: .
v_call: TRBV6-1

cdr3_aa: CASSQDASTSGGAREQFF
cdr3_nt: TGCGCCAGCAGCCAAGATGCGTCGACTAGCGGGGGGGCCCGAGAGCAGTTCTTC
d_call: TRBD2
j_call: TRBJ2-1
clone_size: once
v_call: TRBV4-1

cdr3_aa: CASSPGQGALEQYF
cdr3_nt: TGTGCCAGTAGCCCCGGACAGGGGGCGTTGGAGCAGTACTTC
d_call: TRBD1
j_call: TRBJ2-7
clone_size: .
v_call: TRBV19

cdr3_aa: CASRGLAGAHNEQFF
cdr3_nt: TGTGCCAGCAGGGGACTAGCGGGGGCTCACAATGAGCAGTTCTTC
d_call: TRBD2
j_call: TRBJ2-1
clone_size: .
v_call: TRBV11-2

cdr3_aa: CASSLGTGGITDTQYF
cdr3_nt: TGCGCCAGCAGCTTGGGGACGGGCGGGATCACAGATACGCAGTATTTT
d_call: .
j_call: TRBJ2-3
clone_size: few
v_call: TRBV5-1

cdr3_aa: CASSLSVGGPYGYTF
cdr3_nt: TGTGCCAGCAGTTTATCAGTAGGGGGCCCGTATGGCTACACCTTC
d_call: TRBD1
j_call: TRBJ1-2
clone_size: .
v_call: TRBV27

cdr3_aa: CASSFGRGGGATDTQYF
cdr3_nt: TGTGCCAGCAGCTTCGGGAGGGGCGGGGGGGCCACAGATACGCAGTATTTT
d_call: TRBD2
j_call: TRBJ2-3
clone_size: .
v_call: TRBV7-6

cdr3_aa: CASSPKDSSYEQYF
cdr3_nt: TGCGCCAGCAGCCCGAAGGACAGCTCCTACGAGCAGTACTTC
d_call: .
j_call: TRBJ2-7
clone_size: .
v_call: TRBV4-1

cdr3_aa: CASKGRNTQYF
cdr3_nt: TGTGCCAGCAAGGGGCGTAATACGCAGTATTTT
d_call: .
j_call: TRBJ2-3
clone_size: .
v_call: TRBV21-1

cdr3_aa: CASSLGTSGETQYF
cdr3_nt: TGTGCCAGCAGTTTGGGGACTAGCGGTGAGACCCAGTACTTC
d_call: TRBD2
j_call: TRBJ2-5
clone_size: .
v_call: TRBV27

cdr3_aa: CASSGTSGGSYNEQFF
cdr3_nt: TGCGCCAGCTCTGGGACTAGCGGGGGATCCTACAATGAGCAGTTCTTC
d_call: TRBD2
j_call: TRBJ2-1
clone_size: .
v_call: TRBV10-2

cdr3_aa: CASSLEQVNNEQFF
cdr3_nt: TGTGCCAGCAGCTTAGAACAGGTAAACAATGAGCAGTTCTTC
d_call: .
j_call: TRBJ2-1
clone_size: .
v_call: TRBV13

cdr3_aa: CASSEGYSGDLLTQYF
cdr3_nt: TGCGCCAGCAGTGAGGGCTATAGCGGGGACCTTCTGACCCAGTACTTC
d_call: TRBD2
j_call: TRBJ2-5
clone_size: .
v_call: TRBV10-1

cdr3_aa: CASSLGGPFKNTEAFF
cdr3_nt: TGTGCCAGCAGCTTAGGCGGGCCTTTTAAGAACACTGAAGCTTTCTTT
d_call: .
j_call: TRBJ1-1
clone_size: .
v_call: TRBV7-8

cdr3_aa: CASSRSPGTGTGANVLTF
cdr3_nt: TGTGCCAGCAGCCGTAGTCCCGGGACAGGGACTGGGGCCAACGTCCTGACTTTC
d_call: TRBD1
j_call: TRBJ2-6
clone_size: .
v_call: TRBV7-9

cdr3_aa: CASSLTLAGSSGANVLTF
cdr3_nt: TGTGCCAGCAGCTTAACGCTAGCGGGGAGCTCTGGGGCCAACGTCCTGACTTTC
d_call: TRBD2
j_call: TRBJ2-6
clone_size: .
v_call: TRBV7-3

cdr3_aa: CASSLVQVVYGYTF
cdr3_nt: TGTGCCAGCAGCTTAGTACAGGTTGTCTATGGCTACACCTTC
d_call: .
j_call: TRBJ1-2
clone_size: .
v_call: TRBV7-2

cdr3_aa: CASTYPTAGATDTQYF
cdr3_nt: TGTGCCAGCACCTACCCTACTGCGGGGGCCACAGATACGCAGTATTTT
d_call: .
j_call: TRBJ2-3
clone_size: .
v_call: TRBV7-8

cdr3_aa: CASSIARLSYNEQFF
cdr3_nt: TGTGCCAGCAGTATAGCGCGACTCTCCTACAATGAGCAGTTCTTC
d_call: .
j_call: TRBJ2-1
clone_size: .
v_call: TRBV2

cdr3_aa: CASSFSTNTQYF
cdr3_nt: TGTGCCAGCAGTTTCTCAACAAATACGCAGTATTTT
d_call: .
j_call: TRBJ2-3
clone_size: .
v_call: TRBV12-3/TRBV12-4

cdr3_aa: CASSTGERGTDTQYF
cdr3_nt: TGCGCCAGCAGTACAGGGGAAAGAGGCACAGATACGCAGTATTTT
d_call: TRBD1
j_call: TRBJ2-3
clone_size: .
v_call: TRBV10-1

cdr3_aa: CASSSFRDSKNYGYTF
cdr3_nt: TGTGCCAGCAGTTCCTTCCGGGACAGTAAAAACTATGGCTACACCTTC
d_call: TRBD1
j_call: TRBJ1-2
clone_size: once
v_call: TRBV2

cdr3_aa: CASSSGHSYNSPLHF
cdr3_nt: TGTGCCAGCAGCTCGGGACATAGCTATAATTCACCCCTCCACTTT
d_call: .
j_call: TRBJ1-6
clone_size: .
v_call: TRBV5-6

cdr3_aa: CASSRGTEYGYTF
cdr3_nt: TGTGCCAGCAGCCGCGGGACGGAGTATGGCTACACCTTC
d_call: .
j_call: TRBJ1-2
clone_size: .
v_call: TRBV3-1/TRBV3-2

cdr3_aa: CASSHAGTIYGYTF
cdr3_nt: TGTGCCAGCAGCCATGCCGGGACAATCTATGGCTACACCTTC
d_call: .
j_call: TRBJ1-2
clone_size: once
v_call: TRBV14

cdr3_aa: CASSQDRGQGYTF
cdr3_nt: TGTGCCAGCAGCCAAGACAGGGGGCAAGGCTACACCTTC
d_call: TRBD1
j_call: TRBJ1-2
clone_size: .
v_call: TRBV14

cdr3_aa: CASSEPPGFTDTQYF
cdr3_nt: TGTGCCAGCAGTGAACCCCCGGGGTTCACAGATACGCAGTATTTT
d_call: .
j_call: TRBJ2-3
clone_size: .
v_call: TRBV6-1

cdr3_aa: CASRIDRRVSGEQYF
cdr3_nt: TGTGCCAGCAGAATCGACAGAAGGGTCTCCGGCGAGCAGTACTTC
d_call: .
j_call: TRBJ2-7
clone_size: .
v_call: TRBV2

cdr3_aa: CASTELAGGTGELFF
cdr3_nt: TGCGCCAGCACCGAACTAGCGGGGGGCACCGGGGAGCTGTTTTTT
d_call: TRBD2
j_call: TRBJ2-2
clone_size: .
v_call: TRBV5-1

cdr3_aa: CASSLAPGLNTEAFF
cdr3_nt: TGTGCCAGCAGCTTAGCTCCAGGGTTGAACACTGAAGCTTTCTTT
d_call: .
j_call: TRBJ1-1
clone_size: .
v_call: TRBV11-1

cdr3_aa: CASSAARAGNGEPQHF
cdr3_nt: TGTGCCAGCTCCGCGGCGAGAGCCGGCAACGGGGAGCCCCAGCATTTT
d_call: .
j_call: TRBJ1-5
clone_size: .
v_call: TRBV18